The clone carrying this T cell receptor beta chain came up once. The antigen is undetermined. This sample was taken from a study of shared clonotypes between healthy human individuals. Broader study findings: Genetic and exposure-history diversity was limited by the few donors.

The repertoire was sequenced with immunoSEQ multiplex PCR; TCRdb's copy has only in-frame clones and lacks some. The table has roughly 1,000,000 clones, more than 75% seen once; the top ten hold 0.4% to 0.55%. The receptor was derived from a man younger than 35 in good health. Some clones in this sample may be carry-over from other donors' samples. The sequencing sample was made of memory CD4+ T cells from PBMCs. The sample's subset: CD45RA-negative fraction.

For the CDR3, the DNA is TGTGCCAGCTCACCAATAGCGGGAGAAGGGTTCGCGGAGACCCAGTACTTC. Residues: CASSPIAGEGFAETQYF. The chain joins TRBV18 to TRBJ2-5; TRBD2 aligns across 9 bases. V was clipped by 2 bases and J by 5 bases; unmatched bases: 12. CDR3 length: 17 amino acids. CDR1 is KGHSH, CDR2 LQKENI, per germline. The whole variable domain, filled in from reference TRBV18 and TRBJ2-5, reads NAGVMQNPRHLVRRRGQEARLRCSPMKGHSHVYWYRQLPEEGLKFMVYLQKENIIDESGMPKERFSAEFPKEGPSILRIQQVVRGDSAAYFCASSPIAGEGFAETQYFGPGTRLLVL.